The 18 T cell receptor beta chains below all came from one sample that was sequenced in a study of somatic mutations in cytotoxic T cells in rheumatoid arthritis (dated by TCRdb to about 2017). To prepare the library, the immunoSEQ multiplex PCR assay was applied. Here the immuneACCESS table is served through TCRdb, limited to in-frame sequences with V and J called. Missing clones are a known gap in these copies; in checked studies unresolved V genes cover under half, and the rest lacks a known reason. This sample lists 21,000 or so clones; 70% to 90% were detected once. The ten top clones hold around 3.8% of the sample. The sequencing sample was made of CD8+ T cells sorted from blood. The receptors derive from an adult with rheumatoid arthritis.

The chain employs TRBV7-9 and TRBJ2-5; D unresolved. Germline-derived CDR1 and CDR2 are SEHNR and FQNEAQ (reference sequence). Trimming shortened V by 1 base and J by 5 bases, and 8 bases separated the two germline ends. This CDR3 is 13 amino acids long. The CDR3 is CASSLVPQETQYF. CDR3 nucleotides: TGTGCCAGCAGCTTAGTCCCCCAGGAGACCCAGTACTTC.

The CDR3 is CASSEAADSGANVLTF. The CDR3 coding sequence is TGTGCCAGCAGTGAAGCGGCAGACTCTGGGGCCAACGTCCTGACTTTC. J is TRBJ2-6 and V is TRBV2; D remains ambiguous. The germline V and J ends were trimmed by 0 bases and 0 bases, with 6 bases remaining between them. The CDR3 has 16 residues. From germline, CDR1 is SNHLY and CDR2 FYNNEI.

The chain links TRBV18 to TRBJ2-3; no definite D call. V shed 5 bases and J shed 6 bases, with 9 bases lying between them. CDR3 length equals 12 residues. Germline V gene data show CDR1 as KGHSH and CDR2 as LQKENI. This CDR3 is CASSWADDTQYF. The CDR3 DNA is TGTGCCAGCTCATGGGCAGACGATACGCAGTATTTT.

This clone has a handful of counts. V usage is TRBV4-3 and J usage is TRBJ2-3; D possibly corresponds to TRBD2 (6 bases). This CDR3 spans 16 amino acids. V lost 0 bases, J lost 8 bases, and 18 bases lay in between. The V gene's germline CDR1 is LGHNA and CDR2 YSLEER. The CDR3 coding sequence is TGCGCCAGCAGCCAAGATCTGGAGGGTGGCCTTGCTACGCAGTATTTT. This sequence encodes CASSQDLEGGLATQYF.

This clone was seen only once. The V and J genes are TRBV15 and TRBJ2-2; D not resolved. Between the trimmed V and J ends, which lost 0 bases and 4 bases, there was a span of 9 bases. The CDR3 runs 15 residues. The V gene's germline CDR1 is LNHNV and CDR2 YYDKDF (reference sequence). CDR3 in amino acids: CATSRDGTSTGELFF. CDR3 sequence (DNA): TGTGCCACCAGCAGAGATGGTACCTCCACCGGGGAGCTGTTTTTT.

The V gene is TRBV7-6, the J gene TRBJ1-1; D gene uncertain. The CDR3 spans 13 residues. Deletions cut 1 base from V and 4 bases from J, with 7 bases between. The germline CDR1 and CDR2 sequences are SGHVS and FNYEAQ. CDR3 in amino acids: CASSLGQVTEAFF. CDR3 sequence (DNA): TGTGCCAGCAGCTTAGGGCAAGTCACTGAAGCTTTCTTT.

The rearrangement joins TRBV7-3 to TRBJ2-1; D is uncertain. The CDR3 runs 13 residues. Germline V gene sequence: CDR1 SGHTA, CDR2 FQGTGA. Trimming left V 3 bases short and J 5 bases short, with 8 bases between. CDR3 residues: CASSLVRDNEQFF. DNA of the CDR3: TGTGCCAGCAGCTTGGTGCGCGACAATGAGCAGTTCTTC. The full variable domain, with the rest looked up from reference TRBV7-3 and TRBJ2-1, is GAGVSQTPSNKVTEKGKYVELRCDPISGHTALYWYRQSLGQGPEFLIYFQGTGAADDSGLPNDRFFAVRPEGSVSTLKIQRTERGDSAVYLCASSLVRDNEQFFGPGTRLTVL.

The chain links TRBV27 to TRBJ2-5, with D hard to call. Germline V gene sequence: CDR1 MNHEY, CDR2 SMNVEV (reference sequence). V lost 6 bases and J 0 bases, leaving 8 bases between the germline ends. The CDR3 extends over 13 amino acids. The CDR3 loop reads CASSTSYQETQYF. CDR3 bases: TGTGCCAGCAGCACCTCGTACCAAGAGACCCAGTACTTC.

The J gene is TRBJ2-7, the V gene TRBV6-1; 7 nucleotides align to TRBD2. CDR3 length equals 15 residues. J lost 2 bases, V lost 8 bases, and 12 bases had no gene match. Germline-derived CDR1 and CDR2 are MNHNS and SASEGT. CDR3 in amino acids: CASALWGGDPYEQYF. The DNA of the CDR3 is TGTGCCAGCGCGTTGTGGGGGGGGGACCCCTACGAGCAGTACTTC.

The chain is built from TRBV7-6 and TRBJ2-5; either TRBD1 or TRBD2 may supply D (5 bases each). The length of the CDR3 is 15 residues. Per the germline V gene, CDR1 is SGHVS and CDR2 is FNYEAQ. V lost 2 bases, J lost 4 bases, and 14 bases lay in between. The CDR3 reads CASSLYPGGRETQYF. CDR3 DNA sequence: TGTGCCAGCAGCTTATACCCTGGGGGAAGAGAGACCCAGTACTTC.

For this clone: The sample has other DNA sequences that encode this CDR3 too. The chain is built from TRBV6-1 and TRBJ2-6, with D unresolved. CDR1 and CDR2 (germline): MNHNS, SASEGT. The CDR3 length is 14 residues. The ends were cut back, 1 base at V and 0 bases at J, with 1 base in the middle. CDR3 in DNA: TGTGCCAGCAGTGAAGGCTCTGGGGCCAACGTCCTGACTTTC. Protein product: CASSEGSGANVLTF.

This chain joins TRBV7-9 and TRBJ1-1; perhaps TRBD1 as D (5 bases). Looked up from germline, CDR1 is SEHNR and CDR2 is FQNEAQ (reference sequence). The CDR3 loop spans 15 amino acids. V shed 1 base and J shed 1 base, with 10 bases lying between them. CDR3 loop: CASSLDAGKNTEAFF. In DNA, the CDR3 is TGTGCCAGCAGCTTAGATGCAGGGAAGAACACTGAAGCTTTCTTT.

CDR3 sequence (DNA): TGTGCCAGCAGGGGATTGGGACAGGGCTACGAGCAGTACTTC. Encoded protein: CASRGLGQGYEQYF. The gene calls are TRBV6-1 and TRBJ2-7, with 9 bases identical to TRBD1. CDR3 size: 14 residues. Trimming cost V 6 bases and J 3 bases; bases outside gene matches: 6. The germline V gene has CDR1 MNHNS and CDR2 SASEGT.

The J gene is TRBJ2-7, the V gene TRBV6-5; D remains unclear. Germline loops: CDR1 MNHEY, CDR2 SVGAGI. With 2 bases removed from V and 3 bases from J, the gap between germline ends came to 14 bases. CDR3 size: 15 residues. This CDR3 is CASSYGFSQLYEQYF. DNA of the CDR3: TGTGCCAGCAGTTACGGGTTCTCCCAACTCTACGAGCAGTACTTC.

The chain employs TRBV6-1 and TRBJ1-2, with D tentatively TRBD1 (6 bases). The CDR3 sequence is 15 residues long. V lost 5 bases, J lost 0 bases, and 13 bases lay in between. Per germline, CDR1 MNHNS and CDR2 SASEGT. The CDR3 here is CASSPATGSNYGYTF. The CDR3 bases are TGTGCCAGCAGTCCTGCGACAGGTTCTAACTATGGCTACACCTTC.

The genes are TRBV4-1 and TRBJ2-1; 12 nucleotides line up with TRBD2. The CDR3 is 19 residues long. After removal of 1 base from V and 5 bases from J, the junction contained 12 bases not matched to a gene. Germline loops: CDR1 MGHRA, CDR2 YSYEKL. The CDR3 DNA sequence: TGCGCCAGCAGCCAAGTAGGACTAGCGGGGCCCCGGGGGAACAATGAGCAGTTCTTC. Translating it yields CASSQVGLAGPRGNNEQFF.

The chain combines TRBV4-1 with TRBJ2-3; tentative D call: TRBD1 (6 bases). The CDR3 sequence is 15 residues long. Germline assignment: CDR1 MGHRA and CDR2 YSYEKL. V lost 4 bases to trimming and J lost 0 bases, with 11 bases between them. CDR3 residues: CASSPDRPSTDTQYF. DNA for the CDR3: TGCGCCAGCAGCCCCGACAGGCCTAGCACAGATACGCAGTATTTT.

This rearrangement joins TRBV2 to TRBJ2-3; D might be TRBD2 (5 bases). The CDR3 has 14 amino acids. Germline lookup yields CDR1 SNHLY and CDR2 FYNNEI. Trimming took 1 base from V and 4 from J, leaving 9 bases between them. The CDR3 is CASSEGLAPDTQYF. CDR3 bases: TGTGCCAGCAGTGAAGGGCTAGCTCCAGATACGCAGTATTTT.